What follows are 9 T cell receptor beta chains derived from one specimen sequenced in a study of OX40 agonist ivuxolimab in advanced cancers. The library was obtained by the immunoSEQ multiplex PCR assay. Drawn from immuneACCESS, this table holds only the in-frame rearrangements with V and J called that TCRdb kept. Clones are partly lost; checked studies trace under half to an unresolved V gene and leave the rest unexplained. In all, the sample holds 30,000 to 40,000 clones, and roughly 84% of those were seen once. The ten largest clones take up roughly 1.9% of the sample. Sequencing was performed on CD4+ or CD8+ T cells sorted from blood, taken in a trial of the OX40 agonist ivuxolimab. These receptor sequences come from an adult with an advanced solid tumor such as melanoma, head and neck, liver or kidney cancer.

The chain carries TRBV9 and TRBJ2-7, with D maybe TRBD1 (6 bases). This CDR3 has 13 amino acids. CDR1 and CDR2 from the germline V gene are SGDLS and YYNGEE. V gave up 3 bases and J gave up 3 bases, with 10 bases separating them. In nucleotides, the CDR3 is TGTGCCAGCAGCGATGGACAGCACTACGAGCAGTACTTC. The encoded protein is CASSDGQHYEQYF.

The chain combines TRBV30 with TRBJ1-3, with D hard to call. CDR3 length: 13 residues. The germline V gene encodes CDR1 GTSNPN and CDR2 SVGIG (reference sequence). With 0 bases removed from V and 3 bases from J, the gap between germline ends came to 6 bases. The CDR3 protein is CAWSVDFGNTIYF. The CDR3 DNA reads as TGTGCCTGGAGTGTGGATTTTGGAAACACCATATATTTT. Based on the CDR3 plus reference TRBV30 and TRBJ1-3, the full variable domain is SQTIHQWPATLVQPVGSPLSLECTVEGTSNPNLYWYRQAAGRGLQLLFYSVGIGQISSEVPQNLSASRPQDRQFILSSKKLLLSDSGFYLCAWSVDFGNTIYFGEGSWLTVV.

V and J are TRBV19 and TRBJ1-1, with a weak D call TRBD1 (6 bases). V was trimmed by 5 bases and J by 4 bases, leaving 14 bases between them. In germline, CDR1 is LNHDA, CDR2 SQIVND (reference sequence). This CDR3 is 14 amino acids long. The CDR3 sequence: CASSYRAGGTEAFF. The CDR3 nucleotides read TGTGCCAGTAGTTACAGGGCAGGCGGCACTGAAGCTTTCTTT.

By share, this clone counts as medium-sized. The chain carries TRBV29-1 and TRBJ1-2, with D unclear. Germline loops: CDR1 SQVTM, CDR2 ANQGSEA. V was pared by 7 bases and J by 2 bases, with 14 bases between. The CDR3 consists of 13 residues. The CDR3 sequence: CSADVGQNYGYTF. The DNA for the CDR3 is TGCAGCGCCGACGTAGGGCAGAACTATGGCTACACCTTC.

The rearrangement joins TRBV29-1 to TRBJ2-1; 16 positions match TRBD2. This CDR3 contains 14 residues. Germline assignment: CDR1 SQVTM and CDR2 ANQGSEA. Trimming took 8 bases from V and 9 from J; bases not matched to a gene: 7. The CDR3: CSTGTSGRAGEQFF. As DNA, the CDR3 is TGCAGCACCGGGACTAGCGGGAGGGCCGGTGAGCAGTTCTTC.

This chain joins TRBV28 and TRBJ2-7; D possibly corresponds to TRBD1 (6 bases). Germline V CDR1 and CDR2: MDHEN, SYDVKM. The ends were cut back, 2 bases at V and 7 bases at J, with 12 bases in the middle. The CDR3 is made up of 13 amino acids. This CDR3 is CASSLGRGWEQYF. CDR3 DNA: TGTGCCAGCAGTTTAGGCAGGGGCTGGGAGCAGTACTTC.

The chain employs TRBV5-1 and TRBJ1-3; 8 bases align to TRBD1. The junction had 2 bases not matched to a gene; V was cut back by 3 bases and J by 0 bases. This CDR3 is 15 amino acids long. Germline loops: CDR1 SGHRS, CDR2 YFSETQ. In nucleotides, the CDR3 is TGCGCCAGCAGCTCGGACAGGGTCTCTGGAAACACCATATATTTT. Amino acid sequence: CASSSDRVSGNTIYF.

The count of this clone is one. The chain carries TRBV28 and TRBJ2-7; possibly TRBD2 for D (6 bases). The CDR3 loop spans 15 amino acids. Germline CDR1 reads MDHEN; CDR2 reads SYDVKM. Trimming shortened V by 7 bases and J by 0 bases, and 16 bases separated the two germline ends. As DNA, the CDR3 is TGTGCCAGCATTGGGACTTCCCCAAGCTCCTACGAGCAGTACTTC. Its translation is CASIGTSPSSYEQYF.

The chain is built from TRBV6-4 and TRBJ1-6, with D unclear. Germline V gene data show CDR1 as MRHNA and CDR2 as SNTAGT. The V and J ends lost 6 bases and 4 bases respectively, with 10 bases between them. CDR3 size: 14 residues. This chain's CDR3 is CASRDGEYNSPLHF. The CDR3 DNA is TGTGCCAGCAGAGACGGGGAATATAATTCACCCCTCCACTTT.